What follows are 3 T cell receptor beta chains derived from one specimen sequenced in a study of blood T cells in healthy people across ages. The second PCR ran roughly 7 to 12 cycles with a sample-barcoded 5' primer and J-beta primers. Each CDR3 protein is one row after TCRdb ran MiXCR on the 5' RACE reads. The sample consists of over 1,500,000 distinct CDR3 sequences, about 39% of them appearing once. The sample comprised blood. The receptors stem from a human donor in good health.

The V call is TRBV6-5, the J call TRBJ1-2; maybe TRBD1 (6 bases). Germline V gives CDR1 MNHEY, CDR2 SVGAGI. There are 16 residues in the CDR3. The V and J ends lost 2 bases and 3 bases respectively, with 16 bases between them. DNA of the CDR3: TGTGCCAGCAGTTACGGGGGCGTACAGGGTCACTATGGCTACACCTTC. This gives the protein CASSYGGVQGHYGYTF.

J is TRBJ1-2 and V is TRBV2; the match to TRBD1 covers 7 bases. The V gene end was trimmed by 0 bases and the J gene end by 7 bases; junction bases not matched to a gene: 8. CDR1 and CDR2 from the germline V gene are SNHLY and FYNNEI. The CDR3 spans 15 residues. Here the CDR3 reads CASSEAARTGGGYTF. The DNA for the CDR3 is TGTGCCAGCAGTGAAGCTGCTCGGACAGGCGGTGGCTACACCTTC.

This clonotype was seen a few times. The CDR3 DNA reads TGCAGCGTTGAATGGGACAGCCGAGAGACCCAGTACTTC. Encoded protein: CSVEWDSRETQYF. The chain recombines TRBV29-1 with TRBJ2-5, with 7 bases aligning to TRBD1. Germline CDR1 and CDR2: SQVTM and ANQGSEA. Trimming took 2 bases from V and 4 from J; bases not matched to a gene: 4. CDR3 length: 13 amino acids.